Following are 8 T cell receptor beta chains from one sample sequenced in a study of T cell repertoires in cytomegalovirus infection. TCRdb re-analysed the reads in MiXCR, keeping a single row per CDR3 protein. The table lists about 890,000 distinct CDR3 sequences, approximately 31% of them singletons. Their cognate antigens are unknown. The sequencing here drew on cultured CD8+ T cells from PBMCs, taken from culture after CMV antigen stimulation. The source is a human donor in good health (CMV status not recorded). Some clones in this sample may be carry-over from other donors' samples.

This clonotype was counted only a few times. The CDR3 nucleotides read TGTGCCAGCAGCCTAGAAGGGACAGGCATGTTAAACATTCAGTACTTC. It translates to CASSLEGTGMLNIQYF. The gene calls are TRBV7-8 and TRBJ2-4, with 8 bases lining up with TRBD1. V shed 5 bases and J 6 bases; nucleotides not matched to a gene: 12. There are 16 residues in the CDR3. CDR1 is SGHVS and CDR2 is FQNEAQ in the germline V gene. The full variable domain, rest sourced from reference TRBV7-8 and TRBJ2-4, is GAGVSQSPRYKVAKRGQDVALRCDPISGHVSLFWYQQALGQGPEFLTYFQNEAQLDKSGLPSDRFFAERPEGSVSTLKIQRTQQEDSAVYLCASSLEGTGMLNIQYFGAGTRLSVL.

This clonotype was counted a few times. The chain combines TRBV6-7 with TRBJ1-6; no reliable D call. TRBV6-7 is known as an ORF, though its function is uncertain. The CDR3 runs to 13 residues. V was trimmed by 2 bases and J by 5 bases, leaving 4 bases between them. The CDR3, as DNA: TGTGCCAGCAGTTACGCAGATAATTCACCCCTCCACTTT. It is translated as CASSYADNSPLHF.

As regards this clonotype: A much larger clonotype is one base distant, so this may be a read error. V is TRBV7-9 and J is TRBJ1-1, with D uncertain. There are 11 residues in the CDR3. Germline V gene lookup returns CDR1 SEHNR and CDR2 FQNEAQ (reference sequence). CDR3 sequence reads: CTSSANTEAFF. CDR3 in DNA: TGTACCAGCAGCGCGAACACTGAAGCTTTCTTT.

This clonotype was counted only a few times. The rearrangement joins TRBV7-6 to TRBJ2-5; the D gene is possibly TRBD2 (6 bases). Germline values: CDR1 SGHVS, CDR2 FNYEAQ. Trimming pared 4 bases from V and 5 bases from J, leaving 14 bases between. The CDR3 extends over 14 amino acids. CDR3 sequence: CASSSPGRGETQYF. Here the CDR3 DNA reads TGTGCCAGCAGCTCCCCTGGACGGGGGGAGACCCAGTACTTC.

This clonotype was found many times. CDR3 in amino acids: CASSLPGTSGGIYNEQFF. CDR3 DNA: TGTGCCAGCAGTTTGCCCGGGACTAGCGGGGGAATCTACAATGAGCAGTTCTTC. The chain combines TRBV12-3 or TRBV12-4 with TRBJ2-1; 14 bases line up with TRBD2. This CDR3 contains 18 residues. Trimming cost V 3 bases and J 3 bases; bases outside gene matches: 7.

Many counts were recorded for this clonotype. This sequence joins TRBV7-6 and TRBJ2-2; TRBD1 matches at 7 bases. J was trimmed by 2 bases and V by 3 bases; bases with no gene match: 3. Germline V gene lookup returns CDR1 SGHVS and CDR2 FNYEAQ. CDR3 length: 15 amino acids. The CDR3 reads CASSFGQDNTGELFF. DNA of the CDR3: TGTGCCAGCAGCTTCGGACAGGATAACACCGGGGAGCTGTTTTTT.

The chain uses TRBV10-3 and TRBJ2-4; TRBD1 matches 7 bases. Germline assignment: CDR1 ENHRY and CDR2 SYGVKD. The CDR3 is made up of 14 amino acids. J was trimmed by 5 bases and V by 2 bases; bases with no gene match: 3. The CDR3 bases are TGTGCCATCAGTGAGGGGACAGCTGAAAACATTCAGTACTTC. Translated: CAISEGTAENIQYF.

The V and J genes are TRBV24-1 and TRBJ2-5; 7 bases agree with TRBD1. Germline trimming cut 2 bases from V and 5 bases from J; bases unmatched to any gene: 10. Germline CDR1 and CDR2: KGHDR and SFDVKD. CDR3 length: 16 residues. CDR3 amino acids: CATSDSSGRDSETQYF. CDR3 sequence (DNA): TGTGCCACCAGTGATTCCTCGGGACGGGACAGTGAGACCCAGTACTTC.